The 9 T cell receptor beta chains below were found in one sample sequenced in a study of blood T cell repertoires in COVID-19. Here immunoSEQ multiplex PCR was the method, and the copy in TCRdb shows in-frame clones only, minus some. The repertoire includes under 200,000 clones, approximately 79% of them detected once, and under 6.5% sits in the top ten. The sequencing sample was made of PBMCs or T cells enriched from blood (not recorded which). Receptors were obtained from a woman in her sixties or seventies with acute COVID-19.

This sequence joins TRBV18 and TRBJ2-3, with a weak D call TRBD2 (6 bases). The CDR3 sequence is 13 residues long. V gave up 4 bases and J gave up 2 bases, with 7 bases separating them. CDR1 KGHSH and CDR2 LQKENI come from the germline V gene. This CDR3 is CASSRGDTDTQYF. In DNA, the CDR3 is TGTGCCAGCTCACGCGGGGACACAGATACGCAGTATTTT.

The V gene is TRBV20-1, the J gene TRBJ2-7, with 10 positions matching TRBD2. CDR3 length equals 13 residues. Unmatched junction bases numbered 4, after V lost 3 bases and J lost 5 bases. Germline CDR1 and CDR2: DFQATT and SNEGSKA (reference sequence). The CDR3 DNA reads TGCAGTGCTAGTTATGGGACTAGCGACGAGCAGTACTTC. Its protein product is CSASYGTSDEQYF.

This chain connects TRBV19 to TRBJ2-7; D may be TRBD2 (6 bases). V lost 5 bases to trimming and J lost 4 bases, with 12 bases between them. Germline V gene lookup returns CDR1 LNHDA and CDR2 SQIVND (reference sequence). This CDR3 comprises 13 residues. CDR3: CASSPSGGYEQYV. The CDR3 DNA sequence: TGTGCCAGTAGTCCCTCCGGAGGGTACGAGCAGTACGTC.

The chain employs TRBV5-4 and TRBJ2-2, with D possibly matching TRBD2 (5 bases). This CDR3 region has 14 residues. Germline loops: CDR1 SGHNT, CDR2 YYREEE (reference sequence). Trimming removed 2 bases at V and 4 bases at J, with 9 bases between. CDR3 sequence reads: CASSFMGSTGELFF. CDR3 DNA sequence: TGTGCCAGCAGCTTCATGGGGAGCACCGGGGAGCTGTTTTTT. The full variable domain, its missing parts supplied by reference TRBV5-4 and TRBJ2-2, is ETGVTQSPTHLIKTRGQQVTLRCSSQSGHNTVSWYQQALGQGPQFIFQYYREEENGRGNFPPRFSGLQFPNYSSELNVNALELDDSALYLCASSFMGSTGELFFGEGSRLTVL.

This clone occurred a few times. The V and J genes are TRBV11-2 and TRBJ2-1; TRBD1 aligns across 7 bases. Looked up from germline, CDR1 is SGHAT and CDR2 is FQNNGV. The CDR3 is 17 residues long. Trimming removed 5 bases from V and 0 bases from J; junction bases left unmatched: 10. The CDR3 region has the DNA TGTGCCAGCAGCCCCACAGGGGCGATAAGCTCCTACAATGAGCAGTTCTTC. Residues: CASSPTGAISSYNEQFF. The full variable domain, in which reference TRBV11-2 and TRBJ2-1 provide the parts outside the CDR3, is EAGVAQSPRYKIIEKRQSVAFWCNPISGHATLYWYQQILGQGPKLLIQFQNNGVVDDSQLPKDRFSAERLKGVDSTLKIQPAKLEDSAVYLCASSPTGAISSYNEQFFGPGTRLTVL.

The chain carries TRBV5-1 and TRBJ1-4, with unresolved D. Germline V gene lookup returns CDR1 SGHRS and CDR2 YFSETQ. The germline V and J ends were trimmed by 5 bases and 0 bases, with 11 bases remaining between them. The CDR3 contains 15 residues. The CDR3 DNA is TGCGCCAGCAGTCCCGTTATTGCAACTAATGAAAAACTGTTTTTT. Translation gives CASSPVIATNEKLFF.

The V call is TRBV7-9, the J call TRBJ2-5; no clear D gene. This CDR3 spans 14 amino acids. The V end was cut by 3 bases, the J end by 7 bases, with 15 bases between. Germline CDR1 reads SEHNR; CDR2 reads FQNEAQ (reference sequence). CDR3: CASSFGPSLGTQYF. CDR3 nucleotide sequence: TGTGCCAGCAGCTTCGGCCCTAGTTTAGGGACCCAGTACTTC.

This clone occurred once. This chain uses TRBV30 with TRBJ2-1; 9 bases line up with TRBD2. The CDR3 length is 14 residues. V shed 5 bases and J 4 bases; nucleotides not matched to a gene: 6. Germline values: CDR1 GTSNPN, CDR2 SVGIG (reference sequence). The CDR3 is CAWAGRGGYNEQFF. DNA for the CDR3: TGTGCCTGGGCCGGGCGGGGGGGTTACAATGAGCAGTTCTTC.

The chain couples TRBV5-1 to TRBJ2-3, with 7 bases fitting TRBD2. V trimming: 0 bases; J trimming: 4 bases; junction bases outside the gene matches: 2. The CDR3 has 14 residues. Germline lookup yields CDR1 SGHRS and CDR2 YFSETQ. The CDR3 reads CASSLARGADTQYF. In DNA form, the CDR3 reads TGCGCCAGCAGCTTGGCCCGGGGGGCAGATACGCAGTATTTT.